This T cell receptor (beta chain) appears in the sequencing data of a study of blood T cell repertoires in COVID-19. Generated by immunoSEQ multiplex PCR, the TCRdb table keeps only in-frame clones and is missing some. The sample carries roughly 200,000 clones, 80% to 90% recorded once. Trimming at V came to 0 bases and at J to 14 bases, leaving 10 bases not matched to a gene. Germline CDR1 is LGHDT and CDR2 is YNNKEL (reference sequence). The CDR3 runs to 15 residues. This rearrangement joins TRBV3-1 (or the pseudogene TRBV3-2) to TRBJ2-3, with 11 nucleotides matching TRBD2. Sequenced input: PBMCs or T cells enriched from blood (not recorded which). The source of this sequence is a man aged 35-49 years who had recovered from COVID-19. CDR3 in DNA: TGTGCCAGCAGCCAAGATGCTAGCGGGAGGTCCGGTCCGTATTTT. Residues: CASSQDASGRSGPYF.